This TCR beta chain stems from a study of human T cells and chemical hapten exposure. TCRdb reprocessed the RACE reads via MiXCR and lists one record per CDR3 protein. The sample holds tens of thousands of distinct CDR3 sequences, 9.3% seen once. J was trimmed by 5 bases and V by 1 base; bases with no gene match: 3. The CDR3 is made up of 16 amino acids. Per the germline V gene, CDR1 is MNHEY and CDR2 is SVGAGI. This clonotype was counted at least ten times. The time point was: patch test 1, 2 weeks after DPC sensitization. Treatment given: therapeutic diphenylcyclopropenone sensitization with weekly scalp DPC.

The J gene is TRBJ2-2, the V gene TRBV6-5, with TRBD2 identical over 11 bases. The sequence was collected from a woman aged 35 to 49 with alopecia areata. Some clones in this sample may be carry-over from other donors' samples. This specimen consisted of whole blood, obtained in connection with sensitization to the hapten diphenylcyclopropenone (DPC). CDR3 amino acids: CASSYWVAGGTGELFF. CDR3 nucleotide sequence: TGTGCCAGCAGTTACTGGGTAGCGGGGGGGACCGGGGAGCTGTTTTTT.